The sequence of this TCR beta chain was determined in a study of cytomegalovirus exposure and HLA in healthy donors. Broader study findings: The study carried out a later analysis of TCR beta sequences. It associated approximately 16,000 of them with specific HLA alleles at a false discovery rate of 0.05. Later work showed greater clonal expansion in HLA-associated TCR beta chains than in equally common others. Previously analyzed data showed that most TCR beta V segments were productive at a frequency of about 87% or about 30%.

The PCR employed 60 Vbeta primers together with 13 Jbeta primers. Profiling relied on immunoSEQ multiplex PCR, and the TCRdb table lists in-frame clones only, not all of them. In the table there are 90,000 to 100,000 clones, around 79% of which are singletons. Comments on this clone: Its antigen remains unknown.

The donors, nominally healthy at sampling, likely had unrecorded immune exposures. The CDR3 is made up of 13 amino acids. The germline V gene encodes CDR1 MNHEY and CDR2 SMNVEV (reference sequence). The V gene end was trimmed by 8 bases and the J gene end by 7 bases; junction bases not matched to a gene: 10. This clonotype was obtained from a middle-aged woman in good health and CMV-seronegative. The chain links TRBV27 to TRBJ1-1; TRBD1 matches at 7 bases. The material sequenced was PBMCs. The CDR3, as DNA: TGTGCCAGCTCTCAAGAGGGGGCGAGTGAAGCTTTCTTT. Translated, it gives CASSQEGASEAFF.